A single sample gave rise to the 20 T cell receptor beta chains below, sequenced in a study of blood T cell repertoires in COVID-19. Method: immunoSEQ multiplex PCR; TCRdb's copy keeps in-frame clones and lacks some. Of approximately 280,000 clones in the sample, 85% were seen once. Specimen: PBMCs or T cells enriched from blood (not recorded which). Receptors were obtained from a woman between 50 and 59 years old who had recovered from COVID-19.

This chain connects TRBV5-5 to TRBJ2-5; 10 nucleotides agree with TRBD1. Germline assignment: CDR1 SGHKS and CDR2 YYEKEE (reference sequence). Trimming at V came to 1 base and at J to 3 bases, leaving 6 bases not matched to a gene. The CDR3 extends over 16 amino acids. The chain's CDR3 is CASSLLIGTGEETQYF. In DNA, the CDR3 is TGTGCCAGCAGCTTGCTAATCGGGACAGGGGAAGAGACCCAGTACTTC.

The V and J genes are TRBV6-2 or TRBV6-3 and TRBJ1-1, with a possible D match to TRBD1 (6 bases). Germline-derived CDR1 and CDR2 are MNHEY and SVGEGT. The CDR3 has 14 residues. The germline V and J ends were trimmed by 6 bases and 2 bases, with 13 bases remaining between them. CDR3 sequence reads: CASSIQGRNTEAFF. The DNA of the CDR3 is TGTGCCAGCAGCATACAGGGCCGCAACACTGAAGCTTTCTTT.

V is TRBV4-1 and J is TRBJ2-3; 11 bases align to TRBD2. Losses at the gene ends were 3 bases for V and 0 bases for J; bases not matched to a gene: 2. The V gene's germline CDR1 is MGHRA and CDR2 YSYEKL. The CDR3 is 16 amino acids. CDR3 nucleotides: TGCGCCAGCAGCCAGACTAGCGGGGCCAGCACAGATACGCAGTATTTT. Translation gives CASSQTSGASTDTQYF.

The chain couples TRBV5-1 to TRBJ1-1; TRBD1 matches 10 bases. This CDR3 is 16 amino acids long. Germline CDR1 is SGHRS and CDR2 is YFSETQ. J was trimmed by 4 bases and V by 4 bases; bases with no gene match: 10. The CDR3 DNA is TGCGCCAGCAGCCATTCCGGGACAGGGGAGATCACTGAAGCTTTCTTT. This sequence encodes CASSHSGTGEITEAFF.

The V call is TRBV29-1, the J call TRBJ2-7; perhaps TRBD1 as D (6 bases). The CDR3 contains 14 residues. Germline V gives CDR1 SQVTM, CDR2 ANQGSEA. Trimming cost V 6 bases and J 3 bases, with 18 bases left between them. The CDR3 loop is CSVAEDRVIYEQYF. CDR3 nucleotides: TGCAGCGTGGCCGAGGACAGAGTGATCTACGAGCAGTACTTC.

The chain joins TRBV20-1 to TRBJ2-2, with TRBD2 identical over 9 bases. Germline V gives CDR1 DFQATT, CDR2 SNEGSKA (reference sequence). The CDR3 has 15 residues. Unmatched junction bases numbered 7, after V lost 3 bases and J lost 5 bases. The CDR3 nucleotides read TGCAGTGCTAGTGTAGCGGGGGAACCTACCGGGGAGCTGTTTTTT. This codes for CSASVAGEPTGELFF.

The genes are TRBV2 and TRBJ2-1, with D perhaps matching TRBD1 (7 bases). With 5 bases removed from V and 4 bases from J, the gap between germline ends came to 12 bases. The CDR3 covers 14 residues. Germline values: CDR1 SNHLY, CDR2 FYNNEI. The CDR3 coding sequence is TGTGCCAGCAGTAGGAGGGGGCAATACAATGAGCAGTTCTTC. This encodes CASSRRGQYNEQFF. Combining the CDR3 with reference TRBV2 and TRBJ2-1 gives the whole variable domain EPEVTQTPSHQVTQMGQEVILRCVPISNHLYFYWYRQILGQKVEFLVSFYNNEISEKSEIFDDQFSVERPDGSNFTLKIRSTKLEDSAMYFCASSRRGQYNEQFFGPGTRLTVL.

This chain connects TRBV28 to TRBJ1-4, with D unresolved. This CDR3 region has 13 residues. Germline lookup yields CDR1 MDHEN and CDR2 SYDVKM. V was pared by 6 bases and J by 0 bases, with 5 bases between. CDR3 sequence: CASRHSTNEKLFF. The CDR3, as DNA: TGTGCCAGCAGGCACTCAACTAATGAAAAACTGTTTTTT.

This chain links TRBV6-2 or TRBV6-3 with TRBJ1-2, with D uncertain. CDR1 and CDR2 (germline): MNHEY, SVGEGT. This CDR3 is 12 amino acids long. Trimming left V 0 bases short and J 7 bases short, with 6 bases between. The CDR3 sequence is CASSYSPGGYTF. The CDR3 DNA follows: TGTGCCAGCAGTTACTCTCCGGGTGGCTACACCTTC.

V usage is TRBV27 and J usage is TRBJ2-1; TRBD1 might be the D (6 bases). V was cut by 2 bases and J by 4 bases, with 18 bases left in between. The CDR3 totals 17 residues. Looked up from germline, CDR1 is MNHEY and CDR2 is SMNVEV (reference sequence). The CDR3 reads CASSLTGIMPSYNEQFF. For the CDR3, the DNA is TGTGCCAGCAGTTTAACAGGGATCATGCCTTCTTACAATGAGCAGTTCTTC.

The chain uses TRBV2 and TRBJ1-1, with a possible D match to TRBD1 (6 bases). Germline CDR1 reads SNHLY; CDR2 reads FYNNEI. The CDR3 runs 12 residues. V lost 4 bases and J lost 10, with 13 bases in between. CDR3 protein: CASSARGGGAFF. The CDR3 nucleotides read TGTGCCAGCAGTGCGCGAGGGGGGGGAGCTTTCTTT.

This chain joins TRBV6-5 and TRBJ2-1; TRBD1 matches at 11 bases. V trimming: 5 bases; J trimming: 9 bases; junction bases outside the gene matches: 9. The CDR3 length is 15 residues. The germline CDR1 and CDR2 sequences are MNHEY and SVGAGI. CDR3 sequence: CASSPRTGGLGEQFF. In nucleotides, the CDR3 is TGTGCCAGCAGTCCCCGGACAGGGGGCCTTGGTGAGCAGTTCTTC.

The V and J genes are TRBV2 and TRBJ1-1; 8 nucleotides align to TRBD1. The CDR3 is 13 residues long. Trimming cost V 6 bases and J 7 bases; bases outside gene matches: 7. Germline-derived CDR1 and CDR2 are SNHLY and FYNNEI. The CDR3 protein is CASRRQGNDEAFF. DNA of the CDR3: TGTGCCAGCAGGCGACAGGGGAACGATGAAGCTTTCTTT.

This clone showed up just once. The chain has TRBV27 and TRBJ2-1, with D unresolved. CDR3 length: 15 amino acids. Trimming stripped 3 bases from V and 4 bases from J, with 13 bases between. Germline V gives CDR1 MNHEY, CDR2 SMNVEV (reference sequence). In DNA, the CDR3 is TGTGCCAGCAGTTTCACCACCAACTCTTACAATGAGCAGTTCTTC. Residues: CASSFTTNSYNEQFF.

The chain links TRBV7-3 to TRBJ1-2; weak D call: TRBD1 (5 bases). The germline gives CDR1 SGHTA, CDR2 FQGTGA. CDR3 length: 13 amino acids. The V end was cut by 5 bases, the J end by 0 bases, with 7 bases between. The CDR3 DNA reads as TGTGCCAGCAGCGCGACAGCTAACTATGGCTACACCTTC. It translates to CASSATANYGYTF.

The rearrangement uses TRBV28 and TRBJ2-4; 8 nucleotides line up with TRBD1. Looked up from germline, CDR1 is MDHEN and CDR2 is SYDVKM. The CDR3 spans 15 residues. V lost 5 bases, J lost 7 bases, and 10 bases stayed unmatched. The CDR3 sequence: CASSPTRQGSNIQYF. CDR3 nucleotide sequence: TGTGCCAGCAGTCCAACCCGACAGGGGTCTAACATTCAGTACTTC.

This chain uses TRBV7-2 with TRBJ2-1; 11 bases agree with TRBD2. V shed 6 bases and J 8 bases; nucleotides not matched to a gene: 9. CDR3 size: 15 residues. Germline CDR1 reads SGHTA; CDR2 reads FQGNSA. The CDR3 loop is CASRPTSGSIYEQFF. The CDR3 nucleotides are TGTGCCAGCAGGCCCACTAGCGGGAGTATCTATGAGCAGTTCTTC.

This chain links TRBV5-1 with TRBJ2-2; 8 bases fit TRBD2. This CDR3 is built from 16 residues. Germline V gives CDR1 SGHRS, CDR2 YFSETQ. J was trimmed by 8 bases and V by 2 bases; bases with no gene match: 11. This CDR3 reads CASSLTSLAGTGELFF. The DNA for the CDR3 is TGCGCCAGCAGCTTAACAAGTCTAGCGGGTACGGGGGAGCTGTTTTTT. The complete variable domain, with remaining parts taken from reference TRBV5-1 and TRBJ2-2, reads KAGVTQTPRYLIKTRGQQVTLSCSPISGHRSVSWYQQTPGQGLQFLFEYFSETQRNKGNFPGRFSGRQFSNSRSEMNVSTLELGDSALYLCASSLTSLAGTGELFFGEGSRLTVL.

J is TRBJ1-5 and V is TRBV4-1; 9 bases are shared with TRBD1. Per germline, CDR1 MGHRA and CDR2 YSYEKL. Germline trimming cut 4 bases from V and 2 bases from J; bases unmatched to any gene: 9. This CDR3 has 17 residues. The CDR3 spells CASSLRQGVDGNQPQHF. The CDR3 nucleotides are TGCGCCAGCAGCCTCCGACAGGGGGTAGACGGCAATCAGCCCCAGCATTTT.

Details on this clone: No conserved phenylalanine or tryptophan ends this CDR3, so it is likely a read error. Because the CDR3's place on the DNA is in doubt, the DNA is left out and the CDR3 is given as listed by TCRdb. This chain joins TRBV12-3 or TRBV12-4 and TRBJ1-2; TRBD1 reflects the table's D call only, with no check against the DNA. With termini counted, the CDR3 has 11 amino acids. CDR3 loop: CASSLSGTPTV.